A selection of T cell receptor beta chains follows, all from one sample in a study of regulatory T cells in long-lasting Graves disease. TCRdb redid the calling of the multiplex PCR reads with MiXCR, one entry per CDR3 protein. This sample has about 400,000 distinct CDR3 sequences, with 20% to 25% found just once. Sequenced material: peripheral blood mononuclear cells (PBMCs), taken when the disease was refractory, from a patient treated with antithyroid drugs. Every receptor here comes from a female donor with Graves disease. CDR3s include the opening cysteine and the closing phenylalanine or tryptophan. Fields, in order: clone size, J gene, CDR3 length, D gene, V gene, CDR3 protein, CDR3 DNA. A D gene is named only where the DNA matches it firmly. Where a row states a size, it is once, few, many or the class of an expanded clone; other rows omit it.

clone_size: many; j_call: TRBJ2-5; cdr3_length: 12; d_call: NA; v_call: TRBV2; cdr3_aa: CASNWGQETQYF; cdr3_nt: TGTGCCAGCAACTGGGGGCAAGAGACCCAGTACTTC
clone_size: NA; j_call: TRBJ2-5; cdr3_length: 13; d_call: NA; v_call: TRBV12-3/TRBV12-4; cdr3_aa: CASTPDRRETQYF; cdr3_nt: TGTGCCAGCACCCCAGACAGGCGAGAGACCCAGTACTTC
clone_size: many; j_call: TRBJ1-2; cdr3_length: 16; d_call: TRBD1; v_call: TRBV28; cdr3_aa: CASSSSRGPVPGGYTF; cdr3_nt: TGTGCCAGCAGTTCATCCAGGGGGCCCGTTCCTGGAGGCTACACCTTC
clone_size: few; j_call: TRBJ2-5; cdr3_length: 16; d_call: TRBD1; v_call: TRBV10-3; cdr3_aa: CAISESIIGGGETQYF; cdr3_nt: TGTGCCATCAGTGAGTCGATAATAGGGGGCGGAGAGACCCAGTACTTC
clone_size: once; j_call: TRBJ2-7; cdr3_length: 14; d_call: TRBD1; v_call: TRBV19; cdr3_aa: CASSKSGTVYEQYF; cdr3_nt: TGTGCCAGTAGCAAGTCCGGGACAGTGTACGAGCAGTACTTC
clone_size: once; j_call: TRBJ1-5; cdr3_length: 11; d_call: NA; v_call: TRBV28; cdr3_aa: CASSTGQPQHF; cdr3_nt: TGTGCCAGCAGTACCGGACAGCCCCAGCATTTT
clone_size: many; j_call: TRBJ2-7; cdr3_length: 13; d_call: NA; v_call: TRBV5-5; cdr3_aa: CASSLLGAYEQYF; cdr3_nt: TGTGCCAGCAGCTTGCTGGGGGCCTACGAGCAGTACTTC
clone_size: many; j_call: TRBJ2-1; cdr3_length: 11; d_call: NA; v_call: TRBV10-1; cdr3_aa: CASSDGHEQFF; cdr3_nt: TGCGCCAGCAGTGATGGCCATGAGCAGTTCTTC
clone_size: once; j_call: TRBJ2-1; cdr3_length: 16; d_call: TRBD2; v_call: TRBV12-3/TRBV12-4; cdr3_aa: CASSLEPGLVHNEQFF; cdr3_nt: TGTGCCAGCAGTCTCGAGCCGGGACTAGTTCACAATGAGCAGTTCTTC
clone_size: many; j_call: TRBJ1-4; cdr3_length: 12; d_call: NA; v_call: TRBV7-9; cdr3_aa: CASSYGGEKLFF; cdr3_nt: TGTGCCAGCAGTTACGGGGGAGAAAAACTGTTTTTT
clone_size: many; j_call: TRBJ2-7; cdr3_length: 14; d_call: TRBD2; v_call: TRBV12-3/TRBV12-4; cdr3_aa: CASSHSGFTYEQYF; cdr3_nt: TGTGCCAGCAGCCATAGCGGGTTCACCTACGAGCAGTACTTC
clone_size: NA; j_call: TRBJ2-2; cdr3_length: 17; d_call: NA; v_call: TRBV15; cdr3_aa: CATSSRTGTRNTGELFF; cdr3_nt: TGTGCCACCAGCAGCCGAACCGGGACAAGGAACACCGGGGAGCTGTTTTTT
clone_size: few; j_call: TRBJ2-2; cdr3_length: 18; d_call: NA; v_call: TRBV6-5; cdr3_aa: CASSYPNGFWGSTGELFF; cdr3_nt: TGTGCCAGCAGTTACCCCAATGGTTTTTGGGGGTCCACCGGGGAGCTGTTTTTT
clone_size: few; j_call: TRBJ1-5; cdr3_length: 16; d_call: NA; v_call: TRBV27; cdr3_aa: CATTDTGLRVTQPQHF; cdr3_nt: TGTGCCACCACAGATACGGGACTTAGGGTCACTCAGCCCCAGCATTTT
clone_size: few; j_call: TRBJ2-7; cdr3_length: 14; d_call: TRBD1; v_call: TRBV19; cdr3_aa: CASSAAGTAYEQYF; cdr3_nt: TGTGCCAGTAGTGCCGCCGGGACAGCTTACGAGCAGTACTTC
clone_size: few; j_call: TRBJ1-4; cdr3_length: 12; d_call: NA; v_call: TRBV19; cdr3_aa: CASSKGTGHLFF; cdr3_nt: TGTGCCAGTAGTAAGGGGACGGGGCACCTGTTTTTT
clone_size: NA; j_call: TRBJ2-2; cdr3_length: 15; d_call: NA; v_call: TRBV5-1; cdr3_aa: CASSLPSGQNGELFF; cdr3_nt: TGCGCCAGCAGCTTGCCGTCAGGACAAAACGGGGAGCTGTTTTTT
clone_size: NA; j_call: TRBJ2-2; cdr3_length: 17; d_call: NA; v_call: TRBV4-3; cdr3_aa: CASSLGRGAPNTGELFF; cdr3_nt: TGCGCCAGCAGCCTAGGGAGGGGGGCCCCTAACACCGGGGAGCTGTTTTTT
clone_size: NA; j_call: TRBJ2-1; cdr3_length: 13; d_call: NA; v_call: TRBV4-3; cdr3_aa: CASSQAGADEQFF; cdr3_nt: TGCGCCAGCAGCCAGGCGGGGGCCGATGAGCAGTTCTTC
clone_size: few; j_call: TRBJ1-2; cdr3_length: 14; d_call: NA; v_call: TRBV3-1; cdr3_aa: CASSHGRPEDGYTF; cdr3_nt: TGTGCCAGCAGCCACGGGAGACCGGAGGATGGCTACACCTTC
clone_size: few; j_call: TRBJ2-2; cdr3_length: 15; d_call: TRBD1; v_call: TRBV20-1; cdr3_aa: CSARATGVVSGELFF; cdr3_nt: TGCAGTGCTAGGGCCACAGGGGTGGTGTCCGGGGAGCTGTTTTTT
clone_size: many; j_call: TRBJ2-2; cdr3_length: 14; d_call: TRBD1; v_call: TRBV28; cdr3_aa: CASLGTGSTGELFF; cdr3_nt: TGTGCCAGTCTGGGGACAGGGAGCACCGGGGAGCTGTTTTTT
clone_size: few; j_call: TRBJ1-1; cdr3_length: 13; d_call: TRBD1; v_call: TRBV6-1; cdr3_aa: CASSPTGWTEAFF; cdr3_nt: TGTGCCAGCAGTCCGACAGGGTGGACTGAAGCTTTCTTT
clone_size: many; j_call: TRBJ1-1; cdr3_length: 14; d_call: TRBD1; v_call: TRBV6-5; cdr3_aa: CASSYRQGGTEAFF; cdr3_nt: TGTGCCAGCAGTTACAGACAGGGAGGCACTGAAGCTTTCTTT
clone_size: NA; j_call: TRBJ2-2; cdr3_length: 13; d_call: TRBD2; v_call: TRBV27; cdr3_aa: CASRVAGGWELFF; cdr3_nt: TGTGCCAGCAGAGTGGCGGGGGGTTGGGAGCTGTTTTTT
clone_size: many; j_call: TRBJ1-5; cdr3_length: 17; d_call: TRBD1; v_call: TRBV27; cdr3_aa: CASSGGTGGGSNQPQHF; cdr3_nt: TGTGCCAGCAGTGGGGGGACAGGGGGCGGAAGCAATCAGCCCCAGCATTTT
clone_size: NA; j_call: TRBJ2-2; cdr3_length: 13; d_call: NA; v_call: TRBV29-1; cdr3_aa: CSVESRRAGELFF; cdr3_nt: TGCAGCGTTGAATCGCGGAGGGCCGGGGAGCTGTTTTTT
clone_size: many; j_call: TRBJ1-2; cdr3_length: 15; d_call: NA; v_call: TRBV11-2; cdr3_aa: CASSLKMARGLGYTF; cdr3_nt: TGTGCCAGCAGCTTAAAGATGGCTAGGGGTCTTGGCTACACCTTC
clone_size: NA; j_call: TRBJ2-7; cdr3_length: 15; d_call: NA; v_call: TRBV10-1; cdr3_aa: CASSDQGQAGAEQYF; cdr3_nt: TGCGCCAGCAGTGACCAGGGACAGGCGGGGGCCGAGCAGTACTTC
clone_size: few; j_call: TRBJ1-5; cdr3_length: 12; d_call: NA; v_call: TRBV24-1; cdr3_aa: CATSDGDQPQHF; cdr3_nt: TGTGCCACCAGTGACGGGGATCAGCCCCAGCATTTT
clone_size: NA; j_call: TRBJ1-1; cdr3_length: 14; d_call: NA; v_call: TRBV5-8; cdr3_aa: CASSLGGWDTEAFF; cdr3_nt: TGTGCCAGCAGCTTGGGAGGGTGGGACACTGAAGCTTTCTTT
clone_size: many; j_call: TRBJ2-7; cdr3_length: 14; d_call: TRBD1; v_call: TRBV7-6; cdr3_aa: CASSYRDRGYEQYF; cdr3_nt: TGTGCCAGCAGCTACCGGGACAGGGGTTACGAGCAGTACTTC
clone_size: NA; j_call: TRBJ1-3; cdr3_length: 15; d_call: TRBD1; v_call: TRBV5-5; cdr3_aa: CASSRTGESGNTIYF; cdr3_nt: TGTGCCAGCAGCCGGACAGGAGAATCTGGAAACACCATATATTTT
clone_size: many; j_call: TRBJ2-6; cdr3_length: 16; d_call: NA; v_call: TRBV11-2; cdr3_aa: CASSPQGGTGANVLTF; cdr3_nt: TGTGCCAGCAGCCCACAGGGTGGCACTGGGGCCAACGTCCTGACTTTC
clone_size: few; j_call: TRBJ1-5; cdr3_length: 14; d_call: NA; v_call: TRBV10-2; cdr3_aa: CASSWGTTNQPQHF; cdr3_nt: TGCGCCAGCAGTTGGGGGACTACTAATCAGCCCCAGCATTTT
clone_size: many; j_call: TRBJ1-2; cdr3_length: 13; d_call: TRBD1; v_call: TRBV10-3; cdr3_aa: CAISEGQGYGYTF; cdr3_nt: TGTGCCATCAGTGAGGGACAGGGATATGGCTACACCTTC
clone_size: NA; j_call: TRBJ2-7; cdr3_length: 17; d_call: TRBD1; v_call: TRBV18; cdr3_aa: CASSPYTLAGQGGEQYF; cdr3_nt: TGTGCCAGCTCACCTTATACACTGGCGGGACAGGGAGGCGAGCAGTACTTC
clone_size: few; j_call: TRBJ2-7; cdr3_length: 20; d_call: TRBD2; v_call: TRBV27; cdr3_aa: CASSTRKLAGVDRTYYEQYF; cdr3_nt: TGTGCCAGCAGCACACGAAAACTAGCGGGAGTTGATCGCACCTACTACGAGCAGTACTTC
clone_size: few; j_call: TRBJ2-7; cdr3_length: 18; d_call: NA; v_call: TRBV6-2/TRBV6-3; cdr3_aa: CASSYVRVARPGSYEQYF; cdr3_nt: TGTGCCAGCAGTTATGTACGAGTCGCCCGGCCAGGGTCCTACGAGCAGTACTTC
clone_size: once; j_call: TRBJ2-2; cdr3_length: 16; d_call: NA; v_call: TRBV10-2; cdr3_aa: CASSEGPPRHTGELFF; cdr3_nt: TGCGCCAGCAGTGAAGGCCCGCCTAGGCACACCGGGGAGCTGTTTTTT
clone_size: NA; j_call: TRBJ1-1; cdr3_length: 13; d_call: NA; v_call: TRBV4-1; cdr3_aa: CASSHQGPSQAFF; cdr3_nt: TGCGCCAGCAGCCACCAGGGGCCCAGTCAAGCTTTCTTT
clone_size: NA; j_call: TRBJ1-3; cdr3_length: 13; d_call: NA; v_call: TRBV5-1; cdr3_aa: CASSRGAGNTIYF; cdr3_nt: TGCGCCAGCAGCCGGGGGGCTGGAAACACCATATATTTT
clone_size: many; j_call: TRBJ2-5; cdr3_length: 13; d_call: NA; v_call: TRBV5-4; cdr3_aa: CASSLELQETQYF; cdr3_nt: TGTGCCAGCAGCTTAGAGCTCCAAGAGACCCAGTACTTC
clone_size: many; j_call: TRBJ2-7; cdr3_length: 16; d_call: TRBD1; v_call: TRBV27; cdr3_aa: CASSQEKTGLSYEQYF; cdr3_nt: TGTGCCAGCAGCCAGGAAAAGACAGGGTTGAGCTACGAGCAGTACTTC
clone_size: many; j_call: TRBJ2-2; cdr3_length: 12; d_call: NA; v_call: TRBV12-3/TRBV12-4; cdr3_aa: CASSPTTGELFF; cdr3_nt: TGTGCCAGCAGCCCTACAACCGGGGAGCTGTTTTTT
clone_size: many; j_call: TRBJ1-5; cdr3_length: 16; d_call: TRBD1; v_call: TRBV6-1; cdr3_aa: CASSDGWGQESIHQHF; cdr3_nt: TGTGCCAGCAGTGATGGGTGGGGACAGGAATCAATACACCAGCATTTT
clone_size: few; j_call: TRBJ2-7; cdr3_length: 15; d_call: TRBD1; v_call: TRBV11-2; cdr3_aa: CASSLDRTGAYEQYF; cdr3_nt: TGTGCCAGCAGCTTAGATAGGACAGGGGCCTACGAGCAGTACTTC
clone_size: many; j_call: TRBJ2-5; cdr3_length: 16; d_call: TRBD1; v_call: TRBV7-2; cdr3_aa: CASSHGTAKNQETQYF; cdr3_nt: TGTGCCAGCAGCCACGGGACAGCCAAAAACCAAGAGACCCAGTACTTC
clone_size: NA; j_call: TRBJ2-5; cdr3_length: 16; d_call: TRBD2; v_call: TRBV10-3; cdr3_aa: CAISESASGRGETQYF; cdr3_nt: TGTGCCATCAGTGAGTCGGCTAGCGGGAGGGGAGAGACCCAGTACTTC
clone_size: NA; j_call: TRBJ1-2; cdr3_length: 16; d_call: TRBD1; v_call: TRBV14; cdr3_aa: CASSPSARTGANGYTF; cdr3_nt: TGTGCCAGCAGCCCCAGCGCCCGGACAGGGGCGAATGGCTACACCTTC
clone_size: many; j_call: TRBJ1-1; cdr3_length: 11; d_call: NA; v_call: TRBV7-9; cdr3_aa: CASSLVDQAFF; cdr3_nt: TGTGCCAGCAGCTTAGTTGACCAAGCTTTCTTT
clone_size: many; j_call: TRBJ2-5; cdr3_length: 19; d_call: NA; v_call: TRBV12-3/TRBV12-4; cdr3_aa: CASSQIPPTGWDFQETQYF; cdr3_nt: TGTGCCAGCAGCCAGATACCCCCCACCGGATGGGACTTCCAAGAGACCCAGTACTTC